This is a list of T cell receptor beta chains from one sample in a study of blood T cell repertoires in COVID-19. Generated by immunoSEQ multiplex PCR, the TCRdb table keeps only in-frame clones and is missing some. The sample has about 260,000 clones; about 82% are singletons. The specimen sequenced was PBMCs or T cells enriched from blood (not recorded which). These receptors all stem from a woman aged 45-65 years who had recovered from COVID-19. The CDR3 runs from the conserved cysteine through the conserved F or W. Each record gives: clone size, D gene, J gene, V gene, CDR3 protein, CDR3 DNA. D genes are given only for firm matches. The size field is filled for only some rows; it gives once, few, many or a size class.

clone_size: -
d_call: -
j_call: TRBJ1-4
v_call: TRBV7-9
cdr3_aa: CASSLLLGTPDEKLFF
cdr3_nt: TGTGCCAGCAGCCTCCTTTTAGGGACACCGGATGAAAAACTGTTTTTT

clone_size: -
d_call: TRBD1
j_call: TRBJ2-7
v_call: TRBV6-5
cdr3_aa: CASRERQGTFYEQYF
cdr3_nt: TGTGCCAGCAGGGAGAGACAGGGAACCTTCTACGAGCAGTACTTC

clone_size: -
d_call: -
j_call: TRBJ1-1
v_call: TRBV11-3
cdr3_aa: CASSTGGVRTEAFF
cdr3_nt: TGTGCCAGCAGCACTGGGGGGGTTCGCACTGAAGCTTTCTTT

clone_size: -
d_call: -
j_call: TRBJ1-6
v_call: TRBV14
cdr3_aa: CASSLDTGLINSPLHF
cdr3_nt: TGTGCCAGCAGCCTCGATACAGGCCTGATTAATTCACCCCTCCACTTT

clone_size: -
d_call: -
j_call: TRBJ2-7
v_call: TRBV9
cdr3_aa: CASSVGASSSYEQYF
cdr3_nt: TGTGCCAGCAGCGTAGGGGCTTCAAGCTCCTACGAGCAGTACTTC

clone_size: -
d_call: -
j_call: TRBJ1-5
v_call: TRBV19
cdr3_aa: CASTNGGGSGNQPQHF
cdr3_nt: TGTGCCAGTACCAATGGGGGGGGCTCGGGCAATCAGCCCCAGCATTTT

clone_size: once
d_call: -
j_call: TRBJ1-1
v_call: TRBV28
cdr3_aa: CASSPHLNTEAFF
cdr3_nt: TGTGCCAGCAGTCCCCACCTAAACACTGAAGCTTTCTTT

clone_size: -
d_call: TRBD2
j_call: TRBJ2-3
v_call: TRBV10-3
cdr3_aa: CASSSGRAGDTQYF
cdr3_nt: TGTGCCTCAAGTAGCGGGAGGGCGGGAGATACGCAGTATTTT

clone_size: few
d_call: -
j_call: TRBJ1-6
v_call: TRBV4-2
cdr3_aa: CASSQSLGGNSPLHF
cdr3_nt: TGTGCCAGCAGCCAATCCCTCGGGGGGAACTCACCCCTCCACTTT

clone_size: -
d_call: TRBD1
j_call: TRBJ1-5
v_call: TRBV28
cdr3_aa: CASSFGRRGPSNQPQHF
cdr3_nt: TGTGCCAGCAGTTTTGGTCGCAGGGGGCCGAGCAATCAGCCCCAGCATTTT

clone_size: -
d_call: -
j_call: TRBJ1-1
v_call: TRBV11-1
cdr3_aa: CASSLEFRGTEAFF
cdr3_nt: TGTGCCAGCAGCTTAGAGTTCAGGGGAACTGAAGCTTTCTTT

clone_size: -
d_call: TRBD2
j_call: TRBJ2-1
v_call: TRBV15
cdr3_aa: CATSIRTSGVYNEQFF
cdr3_nt: TGTGCCACCAGCATCCGTACTAGCGGCGTTTACAATGAGCAGTTCTTC

clone_size: -
d_call: TRBD1
j_call: TRBJ1-3
v_call: TRBV9
cdr3_aa: CASSDGTGYGNTIYF
cdr3_nt: TGTGCCAGCAGCGACGGGACAGGCTACGGAAACACCATATATTTT

clone_size: -
d_call: -
j_call: TRBJ2-1
v_call: TRBV4-3
cdr3_aa: CASSPDSTPANEQFF
cdr3_nt: TGCGCCAGCAGCCCCGACTCGACCCCCGCGAATGAGCAGTTCTTC

clone_size: once
d_call: TRBD1
j_call: TRBJ1-1
v_call: TRBV13
cdr3_aa: CASSLGETGRRAEAFF
cdr3_nt: TGTGCCAGCAGCTTAGGCGAGACAGGGAGAAGAGCTGAAGCTTTCTTT

clone_size: -
d_call: TRBD2
j_call: TRBJ2-3
v_call: TRBV18
cdr3_aa: CASSLRLAGTMDTQYF
cdr3_nt: TGTGCCAGCTCACTCCGACTAGCGGGAACAATGGATACGCAGTATTTT

clone_size: -
d_call: TRBD2
j_call: TRBJ2-3
v_call: TRBV7-3
cdr3_aa: CASSPGTSGVTDTQYF
cdr3_nt: TGTGCCAGCAGCCCGGGGACTAGCGGAGTCACAGATACGCAGTATTTT

clone_size: -
d_call: TRBD1
j_call: TRBJ1-1
v_call: TRBV18
cdr3_aa: CASSPRDSLNTEAFF
cdr3_nt: TGTGCCAGCTCACCAAGGGACAGCTTGAACACTGAAGCTTTCTTT

clone_size: -
d_call: -
j_call: TRBJ1-1
v_call: TRBV18
cdr3_aa: CASSPTGGDTEAFF
cdr3_nt: TGTGCCAGCTCACCTACCGGCGGGGACACTGAAGCTTTCTTT

clone_size: -
d_call: TRBD2
j_call: TRBJ2-7
v_call: TRBV7-2
cdr3_aa: CASSLGTSREQYF
cdr3_nt: TGTGCCAGCAGCTTAGGGACTAGCCGCGAGCAGTACTTC

clone_size: few
d_call: TRBD1
j_call: TRBJ1-2
v_call: TRBV6-5
cdr3_aa: CASRFQGAVSGYTF
cdr3_nt: TGTGCCAGCAGATTCCAGGGGGCGGTAAGCGGCTACACCTTC

clone_size: -
d_call: -
j_call: TRBJ1-1
v_call: TRBV20-1
cdr3_aa: CSARVAEAFF
cdr3_nt: TGCAGTGCTAGAGTCGCTGAAGCTTTCTTT

clone_size: -
d_call: -
j_call: TRBJ1-4
v_call: TRBV3-1/TRBV3-2
cdr3_aa: CASSQAEGGINEKLFF
cdr3_nt: TGTGCCAGCAGCCAAGCGGAAGGGGGAATTAATGAAAAACTGTTTTTT

clone_size: -
d_call: -
j_call: TRBJ1-1
v_call: TRBV11-2
cdr3_aa: CASSLVGHTNTEAFF
cdr3_nt: TGTGCCAGCAGCTTAGTTGGACATACGAACACTGAAGCTTTCTTT

clone_size: -
d_call: TRBD2
j_call: TRBJ2-7
v_call: TRBV7-9
cdr3_aa: CASSLMTGGRRNEQYF
cdr3_nt: TGTGCCAGCAGCTTAATGACGGGGGGGCGGAGAAACGAGCAGTACTTC

clone_size: few
d_call: -
j_call: TRBJ1-1
v_call: TRBV7-2
cdr3_aa: CASSSGPRELNTEAFF
cdr3_nt: TGTGCCAGCAGCTCCGGCCCCAGGGAACTAAACACTGAAGCTTTCTTT